The 8 T cell receptor beta chains below were found in one sample sequenced in a study of T cell clonotyping in hematopoietic cell transplantation. Libraries were prepared by immunoSEQ multiplex PCR; TCRdb keeps only in-frame clonotypes and omits some of them. This table holds fewer than 25,000 clones, under 85% found once. The sequencing input was peripheral blood mononuclear cells. The source of these receptors is a man aged 55-75 years in good health. Some clones in this sample may be carry-over from other donors' samples.

The chain combines TRBV6-4 with TRBJ2-3; 8 nucleotides agree with TRBD1. With V trimmed by 4 bases and J by 1 base, 7 bases remained unmatched. The CDR3 sequence is 16 residues long. Per the germline V gene, CDR1 is MRHNA and CDR2 is SNTAGT. CDR3 coding DNA: TGTGCCAGCAGTGCAGCAGGGGGCTTCGGCACAGATACGCAGTATTTT. Residues: CASSAAGGFGTDTQYF.

This rearrangement joins TRBV27 to TRBJ2-3; D unresolved. The CDR3 loop spans 13 amino acids. The V end lost 5 bases, the J end lost 10 bases, and 16 bases lay between the germline ends. Germline CDR1 reads MNHEY; CDR2 reads SMNVEV (reference sequence). In DNA, the CDR3 is TGTGCCAGCAGTCCGGTGGAGCGCCTAGCGCAGTATTTT. It encodes CASSPVERLAQYF.

The chain uses TRBV10-1 and TRBJ2-5; D may be TRBD2 (6 bases). V lost 4 bases and J 5 bases, leaving 8 bases between the germline ends. The CDR3 sequence is 12 residues long. The germline CDR1 and CDR2 sequences are WNHNN and SYGVQD (reference sequence). CDR3 coding DNA: TGCGCCAGCAGTGGGGACTCGGAGACCCAGTACTTC. This codes for CASSGDSETQYF.

The chain couples TRBV6-5 to TRBJ1-4, with D tentatively TRBD1 (5 bases). The germline CDR1 and CDR2 sequences are MNHEY and SVGAGI. This CDR3 spans 14 amino acids. V was cut by 6 bases and J by 6 bases, with 14 bases left in between. CDR3 coding DNA: TGTGCCAGCAGCCACGAGCAGGGCGATGAAAAACTGTTTTTT. This translates into CASSHEQGDEKLFF.

This chain links TRBV5-1 with TRBJ1-6; D may be TRBD1 (5 bases). With 0 bases removed from V and 8 bases from J, the gap between germline ends came to 9 bases. Germline values: CDR1 SGHRS, CDR2 YFSETQ. The CDR3 covers 14 residues. CDR3 sequence (DNA): TGCGCCAGCAGCTTGGATCAGGGATATTCACCCCTCCACTTT. Its protein is CASSLDQGYSPLHF.

The gene calls are TRBV19 and TRBJ2-7, with D unresolved. The CDR3 is 16 amino acids. V lost 5 bases and J lost 0, with 17 bases in between. The germline gives CDR1 LNHDA, CDR2 SQIVND (reference sequence). In DNA form, the CDR3 reads TGTGCCAGTAGTCCAAGTGGGGTGGCTAGCTCCTACGAGCAGTACTTC. It codes for CASSPSGVASSYEQYF.

V is TRBV11-2 and J is TRBJ2-1, with TRBD1 as a possible D gene (6 bases). This CDR3 region has 14 residues. V was cut by 5 bases and J by 3 bases, with 11 bases left in between. In germline, CDR1 is SGHAT, CDR2 FQNNGV. The CDR3 here is CASSPAGVYNEQFF. The CDR3 nucleotides read TGTGCCAGCAGCCCCGCAGGGGTCTACAATGAGCAGTTCTTC.

This clone occurred a few times. The chain carries TRBV4-1 and TRBJ1-1; TRBD1 matches 7 bases. CDR3 size: 14 residues. Germline V CDR1 and CDR2: MGHRA, YSYEKL. V trimming: 2 bases; J trimming: 4 bases; junction bases outside the gene matches: 4. The CDR3 loop reads CASSQQGVGTEAFF. The CDR3 nucleotides read TGCGCCAGCAGCCAACAGGGGGTCGGCACTGAAGCTTTCTTT.